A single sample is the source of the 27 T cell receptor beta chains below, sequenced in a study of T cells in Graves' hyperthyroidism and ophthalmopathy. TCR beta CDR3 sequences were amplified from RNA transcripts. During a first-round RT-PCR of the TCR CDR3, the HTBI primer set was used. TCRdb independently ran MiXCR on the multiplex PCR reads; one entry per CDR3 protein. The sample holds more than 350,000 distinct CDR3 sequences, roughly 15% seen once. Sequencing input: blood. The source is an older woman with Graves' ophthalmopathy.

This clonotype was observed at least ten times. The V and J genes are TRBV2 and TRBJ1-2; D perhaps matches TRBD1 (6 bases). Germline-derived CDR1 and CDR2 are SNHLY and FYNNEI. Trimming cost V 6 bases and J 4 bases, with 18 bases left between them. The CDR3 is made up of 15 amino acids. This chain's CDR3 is CASRPTQGYGYGYTF. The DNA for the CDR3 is TGTGCCAGCAGACCTACCCAGGGGTATGGCTATGGCTACACCTTC. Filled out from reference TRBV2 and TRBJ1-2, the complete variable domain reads EPEVTQTPSHQVTQMGQEVILRCVPISNHLYFYWYRQILGQKVEFLVSFYNNEISEKSEIFDDQFSVERPDGSNFTLKIRSTKLEDSAMYFCASRPTQGYGYGYTFGSGTRLTVV.

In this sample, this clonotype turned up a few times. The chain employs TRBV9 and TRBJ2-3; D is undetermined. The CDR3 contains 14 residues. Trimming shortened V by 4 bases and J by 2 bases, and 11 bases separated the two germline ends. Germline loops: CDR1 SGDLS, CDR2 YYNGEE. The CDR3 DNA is TGTGCCAGCAGCTTCGGACCAGACACAGATACGCAGTATTTT. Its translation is CASSFGPDTDTQYF.

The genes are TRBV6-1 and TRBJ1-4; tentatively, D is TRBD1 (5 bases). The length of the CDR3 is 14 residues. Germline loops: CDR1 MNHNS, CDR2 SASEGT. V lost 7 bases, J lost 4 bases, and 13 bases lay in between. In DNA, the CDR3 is TGTGCCAGCAACCTGGGGGGGAGTAATGAAAAACTGTTTTTT. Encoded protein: CASNLGGSNEKLFF.

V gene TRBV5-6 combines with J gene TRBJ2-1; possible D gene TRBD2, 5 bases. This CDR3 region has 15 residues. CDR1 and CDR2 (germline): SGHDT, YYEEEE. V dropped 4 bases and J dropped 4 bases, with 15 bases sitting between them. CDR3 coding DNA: TGTGCCAGCAGCCGTTATATGGGAGTTTACAATGAGCAGTTCTTC. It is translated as CASSRYMGVYNEQFF.

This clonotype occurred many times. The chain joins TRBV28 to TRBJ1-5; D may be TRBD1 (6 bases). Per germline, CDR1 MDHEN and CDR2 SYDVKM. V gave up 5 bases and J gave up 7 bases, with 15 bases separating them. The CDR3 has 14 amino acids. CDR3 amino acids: CASSLIHRDQPQHF. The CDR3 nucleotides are TGTGCCAGCAGTCTAATCCACAGGGACCAGCCCCAGCATTTT.

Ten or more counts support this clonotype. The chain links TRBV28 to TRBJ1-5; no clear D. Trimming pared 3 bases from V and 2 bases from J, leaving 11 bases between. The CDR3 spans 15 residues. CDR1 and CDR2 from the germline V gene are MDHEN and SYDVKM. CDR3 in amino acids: CASSFVSVRNQPQHF. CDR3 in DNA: TGTGCCAGCAGTTTTGTGTCCGTTCGCAATCAGCCCCAGCATTTT.

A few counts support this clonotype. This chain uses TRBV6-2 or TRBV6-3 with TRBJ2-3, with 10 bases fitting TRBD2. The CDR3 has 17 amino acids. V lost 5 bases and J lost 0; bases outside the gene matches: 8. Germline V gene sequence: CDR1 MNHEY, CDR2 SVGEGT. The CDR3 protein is CASSIRTSGTSTDTQYF. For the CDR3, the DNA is TGTGCCAGCAGTATCCGGACTAGCGGTACTAGCACAGATACGCAGTATTTT.

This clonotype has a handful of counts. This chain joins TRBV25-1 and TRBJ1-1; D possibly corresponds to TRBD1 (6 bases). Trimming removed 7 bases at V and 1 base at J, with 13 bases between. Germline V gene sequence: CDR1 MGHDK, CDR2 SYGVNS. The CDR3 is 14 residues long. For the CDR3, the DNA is TGTGCCAGCATTTCGGGGGCTGGGAACACTGAAGCTTTCTTT. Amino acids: CASISGAGNTEAFF.

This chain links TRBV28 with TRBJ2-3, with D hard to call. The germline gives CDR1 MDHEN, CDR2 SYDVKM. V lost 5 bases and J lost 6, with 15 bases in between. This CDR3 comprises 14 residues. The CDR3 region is CASSPIQRRDTQYF. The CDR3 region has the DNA TGTGCCAGCAGTCCCATCCAGCGCAGGGATACGCAGTATTTT.

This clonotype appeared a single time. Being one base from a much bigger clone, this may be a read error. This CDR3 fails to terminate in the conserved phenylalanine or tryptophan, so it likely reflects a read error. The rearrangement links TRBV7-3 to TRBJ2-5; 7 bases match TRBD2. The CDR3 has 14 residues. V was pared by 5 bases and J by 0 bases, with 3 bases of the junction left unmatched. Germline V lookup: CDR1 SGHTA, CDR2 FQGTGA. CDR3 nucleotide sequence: TGTGCCAGCAGCCCTAGCGGATACCAAGAGACCCAGTACCTC. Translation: CASSPSGYQETQYL.

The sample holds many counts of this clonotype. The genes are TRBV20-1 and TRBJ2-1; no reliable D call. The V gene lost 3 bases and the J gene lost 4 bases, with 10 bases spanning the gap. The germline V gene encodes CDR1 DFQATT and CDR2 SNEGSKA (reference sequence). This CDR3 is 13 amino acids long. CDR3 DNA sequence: TGCAGTGCTAGGAAAGTGGAGTACAATGAGCAGTTCTTC. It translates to CSARKVEYNEQFF.

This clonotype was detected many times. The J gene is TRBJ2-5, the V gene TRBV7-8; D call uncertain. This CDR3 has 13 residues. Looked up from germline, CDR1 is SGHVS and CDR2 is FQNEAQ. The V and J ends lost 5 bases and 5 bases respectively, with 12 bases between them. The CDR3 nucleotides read TGTGCCAGCAGCCCACAAGTTGGGGAGACCCAGTACTTC. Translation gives CASSPQVGETQYF.

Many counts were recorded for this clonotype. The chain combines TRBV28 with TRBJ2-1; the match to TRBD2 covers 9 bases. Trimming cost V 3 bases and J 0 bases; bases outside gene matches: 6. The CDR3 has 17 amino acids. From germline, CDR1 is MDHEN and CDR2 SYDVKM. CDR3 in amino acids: CASSLTSGVSSYNEQFF. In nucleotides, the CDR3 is TGTGCCAGCAGTTTGACTAGCGGAGTTAGCTCCTACAATGAGCAGTTCTTC.

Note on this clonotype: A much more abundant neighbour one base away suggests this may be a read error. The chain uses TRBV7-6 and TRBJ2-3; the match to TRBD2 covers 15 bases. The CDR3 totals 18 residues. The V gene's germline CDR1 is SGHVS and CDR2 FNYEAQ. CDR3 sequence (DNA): TGTACCAGCAGCCCACGGACTAGCGGGAGGGCCGGAGCAGATACGCAGTATTTT. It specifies CTSSPRTSGRAGADTQYF. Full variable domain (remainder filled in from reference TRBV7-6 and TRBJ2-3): GAGVSQSPRYKVTKRGQDVALRCDPISGHVSLYWYRQALGQGPEFLTYFNYEAQQDKSGLPNDRFSAERPEGSISTLTIQRTEQRDSAMYRCTSSPRTSGRAGADTQYFGPGTRLTVL.

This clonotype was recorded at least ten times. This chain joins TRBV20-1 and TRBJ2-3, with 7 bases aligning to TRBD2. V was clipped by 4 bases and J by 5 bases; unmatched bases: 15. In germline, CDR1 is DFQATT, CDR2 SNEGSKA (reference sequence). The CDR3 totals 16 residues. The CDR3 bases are TGCAGTGCTAAACCTTCGCGGGGGAGGGCCGTAGATACGCAGTATTTT. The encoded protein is CSAKPSRGRAVDTQYF.

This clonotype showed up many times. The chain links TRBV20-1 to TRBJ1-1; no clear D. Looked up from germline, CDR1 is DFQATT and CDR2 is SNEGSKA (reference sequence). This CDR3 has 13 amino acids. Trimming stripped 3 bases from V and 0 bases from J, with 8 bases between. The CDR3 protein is CSASSTLNTEAFF. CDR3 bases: TGCAGTGCTAGTTCCACTCTGAACACTGAAGCTTTCTTT.

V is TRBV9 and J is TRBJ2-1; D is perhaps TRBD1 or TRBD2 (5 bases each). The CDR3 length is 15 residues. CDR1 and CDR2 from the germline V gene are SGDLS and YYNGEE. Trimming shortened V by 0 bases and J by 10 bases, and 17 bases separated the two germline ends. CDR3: CASSVVGEWSLEQFF. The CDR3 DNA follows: TGTGCCAGCAGCGTAGTAGGGGAGTGGTCTCTCGAGCAGTTCTTC.

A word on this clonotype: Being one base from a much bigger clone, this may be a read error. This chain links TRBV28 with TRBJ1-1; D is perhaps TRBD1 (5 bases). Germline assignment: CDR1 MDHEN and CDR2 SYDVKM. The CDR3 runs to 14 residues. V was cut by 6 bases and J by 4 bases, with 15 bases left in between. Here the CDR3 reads CASSLRGGSTEAFF. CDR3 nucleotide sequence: TGTGCCAGCAGCCTGCGCGGGGGGAGCACTGAAGCTTTCTTT.

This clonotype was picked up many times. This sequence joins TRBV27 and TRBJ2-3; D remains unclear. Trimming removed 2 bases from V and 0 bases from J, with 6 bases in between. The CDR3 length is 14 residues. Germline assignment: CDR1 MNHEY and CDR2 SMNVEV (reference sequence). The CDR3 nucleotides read TGTGCCAGCAGTTTAAAGACTAGCACAGATACGCAGTATTTT. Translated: CASSLKTSTDTQYF.

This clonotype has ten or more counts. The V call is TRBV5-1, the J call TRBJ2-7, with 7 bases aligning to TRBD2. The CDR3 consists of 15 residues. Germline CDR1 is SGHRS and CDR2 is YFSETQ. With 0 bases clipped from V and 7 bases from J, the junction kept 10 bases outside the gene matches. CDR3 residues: CASSLVPAGPSEQYF. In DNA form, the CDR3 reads TGCGCCAGCAGCTTGGTTCCAGCGGGGCCCTCAGAGCAGTACTTC.

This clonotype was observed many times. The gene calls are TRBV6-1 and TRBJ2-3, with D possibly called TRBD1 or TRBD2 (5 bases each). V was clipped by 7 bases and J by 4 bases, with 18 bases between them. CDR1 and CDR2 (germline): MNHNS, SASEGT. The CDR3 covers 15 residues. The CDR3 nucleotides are TGTGCCAGCATCCGGGACGCAAACCCTCCAGATACGCAGTATTTT. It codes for CASIRDANPPDTQYF.

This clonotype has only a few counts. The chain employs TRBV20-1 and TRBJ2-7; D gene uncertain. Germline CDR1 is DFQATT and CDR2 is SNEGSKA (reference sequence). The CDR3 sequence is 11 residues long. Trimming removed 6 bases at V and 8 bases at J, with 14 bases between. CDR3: CSAPLAAKQYF. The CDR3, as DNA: TGCAGTGCCCCGCTCGCAGCTAAGCAGTACTTC.

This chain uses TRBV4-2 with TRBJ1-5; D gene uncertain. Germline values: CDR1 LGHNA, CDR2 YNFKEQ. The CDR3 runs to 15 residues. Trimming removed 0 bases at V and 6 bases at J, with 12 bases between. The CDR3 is CASSQERESRQPQHF. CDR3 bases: TGTGCCAGCAGCCAAGAACGCGAGTCTCGTCAGCCCCAGCATTTT.

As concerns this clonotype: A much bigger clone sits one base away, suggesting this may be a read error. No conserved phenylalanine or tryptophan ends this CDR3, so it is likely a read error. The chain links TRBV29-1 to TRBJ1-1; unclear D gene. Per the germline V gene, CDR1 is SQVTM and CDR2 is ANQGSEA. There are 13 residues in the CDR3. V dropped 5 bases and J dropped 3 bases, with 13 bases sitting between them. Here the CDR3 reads CSVLRGWDTEAFL. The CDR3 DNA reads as TGCAGCGTTCTGCGGGGATGGGACACTGAAGCTTTCCTT.

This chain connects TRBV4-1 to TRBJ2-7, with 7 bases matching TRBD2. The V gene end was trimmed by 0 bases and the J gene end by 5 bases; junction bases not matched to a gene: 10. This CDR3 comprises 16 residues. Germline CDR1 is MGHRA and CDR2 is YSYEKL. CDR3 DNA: TGCGCCAGCAGCCAAGAGGTCAGTAGCGGGTCCGACGAGCAGTACTTC. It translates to CASSQEVSSGSDEQYF.

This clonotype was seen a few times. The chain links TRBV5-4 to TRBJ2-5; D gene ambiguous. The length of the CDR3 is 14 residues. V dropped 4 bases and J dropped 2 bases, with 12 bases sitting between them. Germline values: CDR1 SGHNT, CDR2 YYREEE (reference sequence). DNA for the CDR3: TGTGCCAGCAGCCCCTCGACTCTGCAAGAGACCCAGTACTTC. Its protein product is CASSPSTLQETQYF.

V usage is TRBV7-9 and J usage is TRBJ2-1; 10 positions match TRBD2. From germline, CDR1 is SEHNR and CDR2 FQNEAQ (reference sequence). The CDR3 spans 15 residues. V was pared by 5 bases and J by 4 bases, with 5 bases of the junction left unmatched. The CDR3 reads CASSPSGSGYNEQFF. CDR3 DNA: TGTGCCAGCAGCCCTAGCGGGAGTGGGTACAATGAGCAGTTCTTC.